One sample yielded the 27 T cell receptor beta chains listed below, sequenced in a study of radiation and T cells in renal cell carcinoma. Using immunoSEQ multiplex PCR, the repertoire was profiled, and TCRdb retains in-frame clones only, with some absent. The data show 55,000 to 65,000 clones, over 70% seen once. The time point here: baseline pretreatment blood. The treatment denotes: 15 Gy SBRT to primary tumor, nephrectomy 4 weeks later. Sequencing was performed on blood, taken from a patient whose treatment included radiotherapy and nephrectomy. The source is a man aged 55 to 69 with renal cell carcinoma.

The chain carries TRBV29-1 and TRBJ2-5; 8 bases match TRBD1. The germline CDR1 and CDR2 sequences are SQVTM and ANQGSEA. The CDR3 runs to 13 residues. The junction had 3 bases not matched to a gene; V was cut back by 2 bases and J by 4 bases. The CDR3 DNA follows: TGCAGCGTTGAACAGGGGGCAGGAGAGACCCAGTACTTC. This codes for CSVEQGAGETQYF.

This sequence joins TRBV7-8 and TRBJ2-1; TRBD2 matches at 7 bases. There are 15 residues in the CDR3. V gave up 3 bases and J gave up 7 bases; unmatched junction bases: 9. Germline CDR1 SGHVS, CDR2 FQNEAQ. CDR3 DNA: TGTGCCAGCAGCTTTTTGAGCGGGGATATGAATGAGCAGTTCTTC. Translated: CASSFLSGDMNEQFF. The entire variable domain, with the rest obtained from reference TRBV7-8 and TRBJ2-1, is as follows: GAGVSQSPRYKVAKRGQDVALRCDPISGHVSLFWYQQALGQGPEFLTYFQNEAQLDKSGLPSDRFFAERPEGSVSTLKIQRTQQEDSAVYLCASSFLSGDMNEQFFGPGTRLTVL.

The CDR3 DNA follows: TGTGCCAGCAGTTTACAGGGGGCGAATGGCTACACCTTC. Translating it yields CASSLQGANGYTF. This rearrangement joins TRBV27 to TRBJ1-2, with 8 bases that match TRBD1. Unmatched junction bases numbered 2, after V lost 2 bases and J lost 6 bases. The CDR3 contains 13 residues. Germline CDR1 MNHEY, CDR2 SMNVEV (reference sequence).

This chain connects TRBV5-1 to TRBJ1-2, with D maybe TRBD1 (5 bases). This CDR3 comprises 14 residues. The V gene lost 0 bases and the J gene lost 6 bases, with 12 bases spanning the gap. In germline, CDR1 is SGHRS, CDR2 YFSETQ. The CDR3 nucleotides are TGCGCCAGCAGCTTGGTGGCAGGGATCGATGGCTACACCTTC. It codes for CASSLVAGIDGYTF.

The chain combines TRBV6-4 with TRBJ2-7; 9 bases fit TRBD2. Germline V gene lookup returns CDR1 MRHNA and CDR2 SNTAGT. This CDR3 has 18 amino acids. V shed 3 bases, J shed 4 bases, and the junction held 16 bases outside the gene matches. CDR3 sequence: CASSDKFEVGLAGYEQYV. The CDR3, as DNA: TGTGCCAGCAGTGATAAATTCGAAGTAGGGCTAGCGGGATACGAGCAGTACGTC.

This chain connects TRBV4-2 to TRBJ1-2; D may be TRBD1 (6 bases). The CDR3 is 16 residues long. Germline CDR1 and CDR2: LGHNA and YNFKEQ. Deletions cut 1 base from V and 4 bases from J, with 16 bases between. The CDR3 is CASSQALAGARYGYTF. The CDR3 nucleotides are TGTGCCAGCAGCCAAGCCCTGGCAGGGGCACGCTATGGCTACACCTTC.

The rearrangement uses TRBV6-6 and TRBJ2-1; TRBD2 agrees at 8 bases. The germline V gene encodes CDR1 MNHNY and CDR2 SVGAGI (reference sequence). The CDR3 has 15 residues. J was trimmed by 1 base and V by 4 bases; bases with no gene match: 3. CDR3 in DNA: TGTGCCAGCAGTTCGGGAGGGCCGTCCTACAATGAGCAGTTCTTC. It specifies CASSSGGPSYNEQFF.

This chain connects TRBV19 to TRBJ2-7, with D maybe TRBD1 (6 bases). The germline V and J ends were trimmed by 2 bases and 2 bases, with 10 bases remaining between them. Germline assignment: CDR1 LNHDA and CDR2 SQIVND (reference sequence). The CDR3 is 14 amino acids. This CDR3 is CASSITGRPYEQYV. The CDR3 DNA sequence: TGTGCCAGTAGTATAACAGGGAGACCCTACGAGCAGTACGTC.

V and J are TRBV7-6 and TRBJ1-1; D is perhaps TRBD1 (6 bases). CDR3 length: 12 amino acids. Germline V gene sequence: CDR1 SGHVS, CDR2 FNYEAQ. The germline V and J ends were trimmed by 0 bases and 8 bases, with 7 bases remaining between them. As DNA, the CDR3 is TGTGCCAGCAGCTTAGCGGGGACAGAAGCTTTCTTT. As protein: CASSLAGTEAFF.

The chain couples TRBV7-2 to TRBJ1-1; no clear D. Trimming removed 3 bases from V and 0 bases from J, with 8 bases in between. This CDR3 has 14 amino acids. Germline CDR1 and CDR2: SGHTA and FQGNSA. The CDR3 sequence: CASSLLRLNTEAFF. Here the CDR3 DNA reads TGTGCCAGCAGCTTGCTTCGGTTGAACACTGAAGCTTTCTTT.

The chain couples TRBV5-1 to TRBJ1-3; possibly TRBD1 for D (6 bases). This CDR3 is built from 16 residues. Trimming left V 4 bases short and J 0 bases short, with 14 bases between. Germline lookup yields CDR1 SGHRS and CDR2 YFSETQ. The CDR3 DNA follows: TGCGCCAGCAGCCCACAGGGAGGGGGCTCTGGAAACACCATATATTTT. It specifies CASSPQGGGSGNTIYF.

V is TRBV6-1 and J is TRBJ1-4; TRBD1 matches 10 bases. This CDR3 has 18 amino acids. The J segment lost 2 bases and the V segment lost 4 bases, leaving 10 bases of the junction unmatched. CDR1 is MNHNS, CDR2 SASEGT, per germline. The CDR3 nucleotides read TGTGCCAGCAGTGGGACCTCGGGACAGGGGCTGACTAATGAAAAACTGTTTTTT. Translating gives CASSGTSGQGLTNEKLFF.

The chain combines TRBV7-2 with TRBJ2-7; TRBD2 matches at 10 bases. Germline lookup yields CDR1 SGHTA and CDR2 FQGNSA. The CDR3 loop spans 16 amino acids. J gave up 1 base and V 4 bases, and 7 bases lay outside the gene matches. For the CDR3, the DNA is TGTGCCAGCAGCTACTTACCTAGCGGGGGTTCCTACGAGCAGTACTTC. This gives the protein CASSYLPSGGSYEQYF.

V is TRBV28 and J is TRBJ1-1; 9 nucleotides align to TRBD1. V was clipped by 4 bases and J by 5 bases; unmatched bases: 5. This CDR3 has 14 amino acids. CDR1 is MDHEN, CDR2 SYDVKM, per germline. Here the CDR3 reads CASSSQGAVTEAFF. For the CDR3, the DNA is TGTGCCAGCAGTTCACAGGGGGCGGTTACTGAAGCTTTCTTT.

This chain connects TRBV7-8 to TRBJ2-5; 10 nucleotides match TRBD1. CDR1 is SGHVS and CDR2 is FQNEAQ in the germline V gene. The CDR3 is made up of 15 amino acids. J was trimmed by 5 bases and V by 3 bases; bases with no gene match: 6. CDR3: CASSLGDRGWETQYF. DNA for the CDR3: TGTGCCAGCAGCTTGGGGGACAGGGGATGGGAGACCCAGTACTTC. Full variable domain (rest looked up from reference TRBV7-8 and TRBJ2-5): GAGVSQSPRYKVAKRGQDVALRCDPISGHVSLFWYQQALGQGPEFLTYFQNEAQLDKSGLPSDRFFAERPEGSVSTLKIQRTQQEDSAVYLCASSLGDRGWETQYFGPGTRLLVL.

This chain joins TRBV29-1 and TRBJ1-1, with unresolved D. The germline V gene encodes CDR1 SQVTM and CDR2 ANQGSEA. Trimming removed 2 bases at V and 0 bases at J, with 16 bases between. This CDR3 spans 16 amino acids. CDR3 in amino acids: CSVELSLGLMNTEAFF. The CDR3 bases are TGCAGCGTTGAATTATCGCTGGGGTTGATGAACACTGAAGCTTTCTTT.

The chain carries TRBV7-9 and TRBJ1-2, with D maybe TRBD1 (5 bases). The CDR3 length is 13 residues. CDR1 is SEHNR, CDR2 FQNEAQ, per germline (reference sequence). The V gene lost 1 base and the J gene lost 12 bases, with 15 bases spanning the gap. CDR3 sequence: CASSLGGQGSHTF. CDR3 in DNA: TGTGCCAGCAGCTTAGGGGGCCAGGGAAGTCACACCTTC. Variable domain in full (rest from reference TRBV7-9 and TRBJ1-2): DTGVSQNPRHKITKRGQNVTFRCDPISEHNRLYWYRQTLGQGPEFLTYFQNEAQLEKSRLLSDRFSAERPKGSFSTLEIQRTEQGDSAMYLCASSLGGQGSHTFGSGTRLTVV.

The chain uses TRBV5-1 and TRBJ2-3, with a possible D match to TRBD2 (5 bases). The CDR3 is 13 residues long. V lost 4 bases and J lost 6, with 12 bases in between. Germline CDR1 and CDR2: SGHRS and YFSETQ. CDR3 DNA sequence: TGCGCCAGCAGCCCACCCTTAGCGGATACGCAGTATTTT. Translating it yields CASSPPLADTQYF.

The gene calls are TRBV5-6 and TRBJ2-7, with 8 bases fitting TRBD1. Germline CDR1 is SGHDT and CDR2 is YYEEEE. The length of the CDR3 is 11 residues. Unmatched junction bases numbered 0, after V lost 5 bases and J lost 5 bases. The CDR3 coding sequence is TGTGCCAGCAGGGACAGGGACGAGCAGTACTTC. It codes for CASRDRDEQYF.

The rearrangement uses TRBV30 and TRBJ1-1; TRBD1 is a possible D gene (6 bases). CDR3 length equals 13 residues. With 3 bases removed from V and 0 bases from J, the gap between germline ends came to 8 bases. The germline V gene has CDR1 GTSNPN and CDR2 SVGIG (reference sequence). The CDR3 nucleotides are TGTGCCTGGAGAGGACAGATGAACACTGAAGCTTTCTTT. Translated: CAWRGQMNTEAFF.

The CDR3 sequence: CASSLGRTSATYEQYV. The CDR3 DNA sequence: TGTGCCAGCAGTTTAGGGCGGACTAGCGCGACCTACGAGCAGTACGTC. The chain couples TRBV28 to TRBJ2-7, with 9 bases fitting TRBD2. Germline values: CDR1 MDHEN, CDR2 SYDVKM. This CDR3 is 16 amino acids long. Trimming took 2 bases from V and 2 from J; bases not matched to a gene: 7.

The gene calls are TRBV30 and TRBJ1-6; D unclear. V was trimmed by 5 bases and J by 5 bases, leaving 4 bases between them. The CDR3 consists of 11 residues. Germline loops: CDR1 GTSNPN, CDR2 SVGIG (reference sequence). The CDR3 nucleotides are TGTGCCTGGGGAGATAATTCACCCCTCCACTTT. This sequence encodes CAWGDNSPLHF.

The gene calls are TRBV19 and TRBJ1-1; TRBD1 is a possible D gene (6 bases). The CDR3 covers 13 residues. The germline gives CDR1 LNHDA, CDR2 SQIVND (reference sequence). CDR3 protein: CATWGPLNTEAFF. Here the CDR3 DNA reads TGTGCTACGTGGGGGCCGCTGAACACTGAAGCTTTCTTT.

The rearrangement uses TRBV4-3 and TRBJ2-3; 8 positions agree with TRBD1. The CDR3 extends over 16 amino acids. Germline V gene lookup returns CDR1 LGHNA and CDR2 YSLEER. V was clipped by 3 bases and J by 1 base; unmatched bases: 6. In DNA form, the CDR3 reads TGCGCCAGCAGCCAGGGCCAGGGGGCGCGCACAGATACGCAGTATTTT. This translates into CASSQGQGARTDTQYF.

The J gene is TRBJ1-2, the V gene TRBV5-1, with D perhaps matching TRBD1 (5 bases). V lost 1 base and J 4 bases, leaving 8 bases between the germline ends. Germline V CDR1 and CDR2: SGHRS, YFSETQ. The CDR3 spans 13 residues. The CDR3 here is CASSLIQGYGYTF. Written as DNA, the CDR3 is TGCGCCAGCAGCTTGATTCAGGGCTATGGCTACACCTTC.

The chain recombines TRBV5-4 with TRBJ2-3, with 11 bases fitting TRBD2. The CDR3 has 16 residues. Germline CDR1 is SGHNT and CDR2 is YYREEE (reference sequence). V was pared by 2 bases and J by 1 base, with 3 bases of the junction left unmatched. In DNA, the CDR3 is TGTGCCAGCAGCTTTAGCGGGGGGGCCGGCACAGATACGCAGTATTTT. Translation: CASSFSGGAGTDTQYF.

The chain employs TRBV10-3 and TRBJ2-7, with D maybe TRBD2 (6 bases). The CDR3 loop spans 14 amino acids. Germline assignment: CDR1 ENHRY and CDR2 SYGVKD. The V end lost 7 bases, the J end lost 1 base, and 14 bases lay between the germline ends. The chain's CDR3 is CAIKGPSESYEQYF. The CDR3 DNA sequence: TGTGCCATCAAAGGGCCTAGCGAGTCCTACGAGCAGTACTTC.